The rows below give T cell receptor beta chains drawn from one sample of a study of T cells expressing NK-cell markers. Using the 5' RACE reads, TCRdb records one entry per CDR3 protein without DNA. This sample's table has fewer than 300,000 distinct CDR3 sequences. Sequences were obtained from blood T cells: a sorted CD56 or NKG2C T cell subset, CD4+ or CD8+ T cells, or bulk PBMC T cells (not recorded which). Source of these receptors: a woman aged 18 to 75 in good health. Each CDR3 is given with its conserved first and last residue.

v_call: TRBV20-1
j_call: TRBJ2-1
cdr3_aa: CSARTELLSYNEQFF

v_call: TRBV20-1
j_call: TRBJ2-3
cdr3_aa: CSARHRGRTDTQYF

v_call: TRBV20-1
j_call: TRBJ1-6
cdr3_aa: CSASLGANSPLHF

v_call: TRBV20-1
j_call: TRBJ1-3
cdr3_aa: CSVKTGTVTGNTIYF

v_call: TRBV27
j_call: TRBJ2-1
cdr3_aa: CASSFVHYNEQFF

v_call: TRBV28
j_call: TRBJ2-3
cdr3_aa: CASRGRSTDTQYF

v_call: TRBV12-3/TRBV12-4
j_call: TRBJ1-3
cdr3_aa: CASSLVLGLGNTIYF

v_call: TRBV24-1
j_call: TRBJ2-1
cdr3_aa: CATSDLGKDEQFF

v_call: TRBV12-3/TRBV12-4
j_call: TRBJ2-1
cdr3_aa: CASSLAQLTGFGYNEQFF

v_call: TRBV12-3/TRBV12-4
j_call: TRBJ2-2
cdr3_aa: CASSFFLPNTGELFF

v_call: TRBV6-1
j_call: TRBJ2-5
cdr3_aa: CASKRVWVGETQYF

v_call: TRBV20-1
j_call: TRBJ1-2
cdr3_aa: CSAREGPGGANYGYTF

v_call: TRBV29-1
j_call: TRBJ1-4
cdr3_aa: CSVRKITNEKLFF

v_call: TRBV12-3/TRBV12-4
j_call: TRBJ1-5
cdr3_aa: CASSPRVRRVDQPQHF

v_call: TRBV4-2
j_call: TRBJ2-7
cdr3_aa: CASSQGARSVSAEQYF

v_call: TRBV6-2/TRBV6-3
j_call: TRBJ2-1
cdr3_aa: CASSYAGSSYNEQFF

v_call: TRBV12-3/TRBV12-4
j_call: TRBJ2-1
cdr3_aa: CASTKRDGGYNEQFF

v_call: TRBV20-1
j_call: TRBJ1-4
cdr3_aa: CSVPANEKLFF

v_call: TRBV12-3/TRBV12-4
j_call: TRBJ1-4
cdr3_aa: CASSLQGSNEKLFF

v_call: TRBV20-1
j_call: TRBJ2-3
cdr3_aa: CSARDLARGVDTQYF

v_call: TRBV29-1
j_call: TRBJ2-4
cdr3_aa: CSVRLSGRSSSLAKNIQYF

v_call: TRBV12-3/TRBV12-4
j_call: TRBJ2-1
cdr3_aa: CASSLDSGRWNEQFF

v_call: TRBV27
j_call: TRBJ1-1
cdr3_aa: CASSRTGQGNSEAFF

v_call: TRBV30
j_call: TRBJ2-7
cdr3_aa: CAWSVRGRALYEQYF

v_call: TRBV6-2/TRBV6-3
j_call: TRBJ1-5
cdr3_aa: CASSYVPGSNQPQHF

v_call: TRBV12-3/TRBV12-4
j_call: TRBJ2-1
cdr3_aa: CASSPRRMAHNEQFF

v_call: TRBV5-1
j_call: TRBJ1-2
cdr3_aa: CASSSPLFSGYTF

v_call: TRBV4-1
j_call: TRBJ2-2
cdr3_aa: CASSQVGRNTGELFF

v_call: TRBV20-1
j_call: TRBJ1-4
cdr3_aa: CSARRQEIQWEKLFF

v_call: TRBV20-1
j_call: TRBJ2-2
cdr3_aa: CSARGIHLVSGELFF

v_call: TRBV5-4
j_call: TRBJ2-5
cdr3_aa: CASSSGLAGQETQYF

v_call: TRBV5-1
j_call: TRBJ2-7
cdr3_aa: CASRKGGVGNEQYF

v_call: TRBV5-1
j_call: TRBJ1-1
cdr3_aa: CASRGPGQRNTEAFF

v_call: TRBV7-2
j_call: TRBJ2-2
cdr3_aa: CASSSRTGSNTGELFF

v_call: TRBV29-1
j_call: TRBJ2-1
cdr3_aa: CSVEDAPTGDNEQFF

v_call: TRBV20-1
j_call: TRBJ1-2
cdr3_aa: CSASPLSYGYTF

v_call: TRBV4-3
j_call: TRBJ1-2
cdr3_aa: CASSRFRDRDGYTF

v_call: TRBV18
j_call: TRBJ1-2
cdr3_aa: CASSPGQSSLYGYTF

v_call: TRBV7-2
j_call: TRBJ1-5
cdr3_aa: CASSLGGTHNQPQHF

v_call: TRBV20-1
j_call: TRBJ2-7
cdr3_aa: CSARPGHSYEQYF

v_call: TRBV5-1
j_call: TRBJ1-3
cdr3_aa: CASSWDRAGNTIYF

v_call: TRBV7-2
j_call: TRBJ1-2
cdr3_aa: CASSSGTGFDPGGYTF

v_call: TRBV9
j_call: TRBJ2-3
cdr3_aa: CASSVSSRGTQYF

v_call: TRBV15
j_call: TRBJ2-1
cdr3_aa: CATSRGGMSEQFF

v_call: TRBV6-1
j_call: TRBJ1-2
cdr3_aa: CASSGQWGTGYTF

v_call: TRBV12-3/TRBV12-4
j_call: TRBJ2-5
cdr3_aa: CASSWGTVETQYF

v_call: TRBV6-2/TRBV6-3
j_call: TRBJ1-5
cdr3_aa: CASRPLRDQPQHF

v_call: TRBV28
j_call: TRBJ2-1
cdr3_aa: CASRLAGAYNEQFF

v_call: TRBV7-9
j_call: TRBJ1-3
cdr3_aa: CASSSDRYTIYF

v_call: TRBV7-9
j_call: TRBJ2-5
cdr3_aa: CASIEGGAQETQYF

v_call: TRBV20-1
j_call: TRBJ2-3
cdr3_aa: CSARPTSGTDTQYF

v_call: TRBV24-1
j_call: TRBJ2-3
cdr3_aa: CATSVFAGGPDTQYF

v_call: TRBV5-8
j_call: TRBJ2-2
cdr3_aa: CASSPDSANTGELFF

v_call: TRBV29-1
j_call: TRBJ2-1
cdr3_aa: CSGGGQSSSYNEQFF

v_call: TRBV11-2
j_call: TRBJ2-4
cdr3_aa: CASSLEGSSTNIQYF